Presented here are 15 T cell receptor beta chains from one specimen sequenced in a study of T cells in Graves' hyperthyroidism and ophthalmopathy. RNA transcripts provided the source from which TCR beta CDR3 regions were amplified. With the HTBI primer set, the TCR CDR3 went through a first round of RT-PCR. TCRdb used MiXCR to reprocess the multiplex PCR reads, holding one entry per CDR3 protein. The sample lists fewer than 500,000 distinct CDR3 sequences, roughly 15% occurring once. The sequenced sample consisted of blood. The receptors here all came from a man aged 18 to 35 with Graves' ophthalmopathy.

This clonotype has ten or more counts. The rearrangement uses TRBV3-1 and TRBJ2-7; TRBD1 is a possible D gene (6 bases). V lost 5 bases and J 4 bases, leaving 9 bases between the germline ends. The CDR3 spans 12 residues. Germline lookup yields CDR1 LGHDT and CDR2 YNNKEL (reference sequence). The CDR3 DNA reads TGTGCCAGCAGCTACGGGACATACGAGCAGTACTTC. Encoded protein: CASSYGTYEQYF.

This clonotype has a count of ten or more. The chain is built from TRBV20-1 and TRBJ1-2; D is ambiguous. Trimming removed 4 bases from V and 7 bases from J, with 10 bases in between. The CDR3 runs 11 residues. CDR1 is DFQATT and CDR2 is SNEGSKA in the germline V gene (reference sequence). In nucleotides, the CDR3 is TGCAGTGCTAAGGCGGAGGTTGGCTACACCTTC. Encoded protein: CSAKAEVGYTF.

This clonotype has a count of ten or more. V and J are TRBV20-1 and TRBJ1-2; D gene unclear. Germline CDR1 DFQATT, CDR2 SNEGSKA (reference sequence). CDR3 length equals 11 residues. The germline V and J ends were trimmed by 3 bases and 2 bases, with 4 bases remaining between them. The CDR3: CSARENYGYTF. In nucleotides, the CDR3 is TGCAGTGCTAGGGAGAACTATGGCTACACCTTC.

This clonotype was seen just once. The chain links TRBV24-1 to TRBJ2-1, with 7 bases lining up with TRBD1. Germline V CDR1 and CDR2: KGHDR, SFDVKD. Trimming took 4 bases from V and 8 from J; bases not matched to a gene: 7. The CDR3 extends over 14 amino acids. The CDR3 coding sequence is TGTGCCACCAGTGAAAGACAGGGTATACATGAGCAGTTCTTC. Translation: CATSERQGIHEQFF.

There are a few counts of this clonotype. A much larger clone lies a single base off, so this may be a read error. Since the CDR3 does not end with the conserved phenylalanine or tryptophan, this likely comes from a read error. The chain links TRBV11-2 to TRBJ1-1; possible D gene TRBD1, 5 bases. V was shortened by 2 bases and J by 1 base, with 14 bases between the two germline ends. The length of the CDR3 is 16 residues. Germline CDR1 and CDR2: SGHAT and FQNNGV. In nucleotides, the CDR3 is TGTGCCAGCAGCTTACACGGGGGAAATGAGAACACTGAAGCTTTCCTT. Protein product: CASSLHGGNENTEAFL.

The V call is TRBV9, the J call TRBJ2-1, with D possibly matching TRBD2 (6 bases). The CDR3 sequence is 15 residues long. Trimming pared 3 bases from V and 3 bases from J, leaving 13 bases between. Germline V gene sequence: CDR1 SGDLS, CDR2 YYNGEE. The CDR3: CASSGTGTYYNEQFF. CDR3 bases: TGTGCCAGCAGCGGCACCGGGACTTACTACAATGAGCAGTTCTTC.

This clonotype was detected many times. The rearrangement uses TRBV7-9 and TRBJ2-7; possibly TRBD2 for D (5 bases). The CDR3 is 13 residues long. V was cut by 3 bases and J by 2 bases, with 8 bases left in between. Germline loops: CDR1 SEHNR, CDR2 FQNEAQ (reference sequence). CDR3 bases: TGTGCCAGCAGCTTCCCCGGGGCCTACGAGCAGTACTTC. This sequence encodes CASSFPGAYEQYF.

The sample holds many counts of this clonotype. The chain has TRBV5-5 and TRBJ2-5; TRBD2 is a possible D gene (5 bases). Between the trimmed V and J ends, which lost 1 base and 3 bases, there was a span of 7 bases. Germline CDR1 is SGHKS and CDR2 is YYEKEE (reference sequence). This CDR3 comprises 13 residues. In DNA form, the CDR3 reads TGTGCCAGCAGCTTGCCGGGGAAAGAGACCCAGTACTTC. It specifies CASSLPGKETQYF.

V is TRBV30 and J is TRBJ1-3, with D perhaps matching TRBD1 (5 bases). The germline CDR1 and CDR2 sequences are GTSNPN and SVGIG (reference sequence). The V end was cut by 3 bases, the J end by 0 bases, with 24 bases between. The CDR3 is 19 amino acids. The CDR3 DNA reads TGTGCCTGGAGAGGACTCAGTTGGGACTCTAACCACTCTGGAAACACCATATATTTT. Translating gives CAWRGLSWDSNHSGNTIYF. The whole variable domain, filled in from reference TRBV30 and TRBJ1-3, reads SQTIHQWPATLVQPVGSPLSLECTVEGTSNPNLYWYRQAAGRGLQLLFYSVGIGQISSEVPQNLSASRPQDRQFILSSKKLLLSDSGFYLCAWRGLSWDSNHSGNTIYFGEGSWLTVV.

This clonotype was counted many times. The chain couples TRBV6-1 to TRBJ2-1; D perhaps matches TRBD2 (5 bases). CDR3 length: 16 amino acids. Trimming cost V 5 bases and J 3 bases, with 17 bases left between them. The germline V gene encodes CDR1 MNHNS and CDR2 SASEGT. CDR3 in amino acids: CASSRTGPGFYNEQFF. Here the CDR3 DNA reads TGTGCCAGCAGTAGGACTGGTCCCGGTTTCTACAATGAGCAGTTCTTC.

This clonotype appeared many times. At one end the junction does not follow the germline gene, possibly because of a read error. The gene calls are TRBV7-9 and TRBJ1-1; 7 bases line up with TRBD1. The germline V gene encodes CDR1 SEHNR and CDR2 FQNEAQ (reference sequence). The CDR3 is 12 residues long. For the CDR3, the DNA is TGCGCCAGCAGCTCAGGGGGCACTGAAGCTTTCTTT. Amino acids: CASSSGGTEAFF.

In its sample, this clonotype was seen many times. V and J are TRBV6-1 and TRBJ2-7; D not resolved. The length of the CDR3 is 14 residues. Trimming stripped 3 bases from V and 2 bases from J, with 11 bases between. Germline CDR1 MNHNS, CDR2 SASEGT. CDR3 sequence reads: CASSEVGKAYEQYF. CDR3 in DNA: TGTGCCAGCAGTGAGGTGGGGAAAGCCTACGAGCAGTACTTC.

Only a few counts were recorded for this clonotype. V and J are TRBV12-3 or TRBV12-4 and TRBJ2-5; D may match TRBD1 or TRBD2 (5 bases each). The germline V and J ends were trimmed by 5 bases and 5 bases, with 18 bases remaining between them. The CDR3 sequence is 15 residues long. The CDR3 region is CASSEGYSFKETQYF. As DNA, the CDR3 is TGTGCCAGCAGTGAGGGGTATAGTTTTAAGGAGACCCAGTACTTC.

This clonotype showed up many times. The rearrangement joins TRBV7-2 to TRBJ2-7; D is perhaps TRBD1 (6 bases). This CDR3 contains 14 residues. Deletions cut 6 bases from V and 2 bases from J, with 14 bases between. Germline V gives CDR1 SGHTA, CDR2 FQGNSA. The CDR3 DNA is TGTGCCAGCAGAAAAGACAGGTTCGCCTACGAGCAGTACTTC. It translates to CASRKDRFAYEQYF.

This clonotype showed up many times. This chain uses TRBV29-1 with TRBJ2-3; weak D call: TRBD2 (6 bases). Germline loops: CDR1 SQVTM, CDR2 ANQGSEA. V was pared by 5 bases and J by 6 bases, with 15 bases between. The CDR3 covers 13 residues. The DNA of the CDR3 is TGCAGCGTTAGCAGTTCCCGGGGGGATACGCAGTATTTT. Translated: CSVSSSRGDTQYF.